These 27 T cell receptor beta chains were all obtained from the same sample, sequenced in a study of cytomegalovirus exposure and HLA in healthy donors. It was with 60 Vbeta and 13 Jbeta primers that the PCR ran. Sequencing used immunoSEQ multiplex PCR; TCRdb keeps in-frame clones, though not all of them. Here the sample spans some 130,000 clones, 55% to 75% being singletons. Sequenced material: PBMCs. The receptor set was obtained from a man aged 25-45 years in good health and CMV-seropositive.

The chain uses TRBV9 and TRBJ2-1; 16 nucleotides match TRBD2. Per germline, CDR1 SGDLS and CDR2 YYNGEE. Germline trimming cut 2 bases from V and 9 bases from J; bases unmatched to any gene: 5. The CDR3 is 16 residues long. The CDR3 DNA reads as TGTGCCAGCAGCGTGGGACTAGCGGGAGGGCCCGGTGAGCAGTTCTTC. This gives the protein CASSVGLAGGPGEQFF. The full variable domain, completed using reference TRBV9 and TRBJ2-1, is DSGVTQTPKHLITATGQRVTLRCSPRSGDLSVYWYQQSLDQGLQFLIQYYNGEERAKGNILERFSAQQFPDLHSELNLSSLELGDSALYFCASSVGLAGGPGEQFFGPGTRLTVL.

This clone has ten or more counts. This sequence joins TRBV6-4 and TRBJ2-3; possible D gene TRBD1, 6 bases. The CDR3 extends over 14 amino acids. The germline V and J ends were trimmed by 5 bases and 2 bases, with 11 bases remaining between them. CDR1 is MRHNA and CDR2 is SNTAGT in the germline V gene. The CDR3: CASSNTGNTDTQYF. The CDR3 DNA is TGTGCCAGCAGTAACACAGGGAACACAGATACGCAGTATTTT.

This chain joins TRBV7-3 and TRBJ2-2; possibly TRBD1 for D (6 bases). Germline V gives CDR1 SGHTA, CDR2 FQGTGA. This CDR3 contains 15 residues. V was pared by 2 bases and J by 5 bases, with 12 bases between. CDR3 region: CASSLDRFGTGELFF. CDR3 in DNA: TGTGCCAGCAGCTTAGACAGGTTTGGGACCGGGGAGCTGTTTTTT.

V and J are TRBV6-1 and TRBJ1-1; D not certain. Germline V gene lookup returns CDR1 MNHNS and CDR2 SASEGT. Trimming left V 6 bases short and J 1 base short, with 12 bases between. The CDR3 runs to 14 residues. CDR3 DNA: TGTGCCAGCAGGCCGTCGGGAGAGAACACTGAAGCTTTCTTT. Amino acids: CASRPSGENTEAFF.

The V call is TRBV7-9, the J call TRBJ2-7; TRBD2 matches 7 bases. CDR1 and CDR2 from the germline V gene are SEHNR and FQNEAQ (reference sequence). This CDR3 is built from 15 residues. The trim removed 5 bases at V and 4 bases at J, leaving 11 bases unmatched. CDR3 in DNA: TGTGCCAGCAGCGACCTCGGGACTACCTTTTACGAGCAGTACTTC. This translates into CASSDLGTTFYEQYF.

The chain has TRBV7-2 and TRBJ2-2; TRBD2 aligns across 8 bases. This CDR3 comprises 18 residues. The V gene's germline CDR1 is SGHTA and CDR2 FQGNSA. V lost 3 bases to trimming and J lost 1 base; unmatched junction nucleotides: 10. In nucleotides, the CDR3 is TGTGCCAGCAGCTTTAATAGCGGGGCCTCTTTGAACACCGGGGAGCTGTTTTTT. Protein sequence: CASSFNSGASLNTGELFF.

V is TRBV5-4 and J is TRBJ1-1; no firm D call. CDR1 and CDR2 from the germline V gene are SGHNT and YYREEE (reference sequence). V lost 2 bases and J 0 bases, leaving 2 bases between the germline ends. The CDR3 is 12 amino acids. The CDR3 spells CASSFMNTEAFF. In nucleotides, the CDR3 is TGTGCCAGCAGCTTCATGAACACTGAAGCTTTCTTT.

This clone was counted between two and nine times. The chain recombines TRBV28 with TRBJ1-1, with 9 bases aligning to TRBD1. The CDR3 is 15 amino acids. Germline lookup yields CDR1 MDHEN and CDR2 SYDVKM. V shed 6 bases, J shed 5 bases, and the junction held 10 bases outside the gene matches. This CDR3 is CASRPGTGRGTEAFF. The CDR3 DNA reads as TGTGCCAGCAGACCCGGGACAGGGAGGGGAACTGAAGCTTTCTTT. Variable domain in full (rest from reference TRBV28 and TRBJ1-1): DVKVTQSSRYLVKRTGEKVFLECVQDMDHENMFWYRQDPGLGLRLIYFSYDVKMKEKGDIPEGYSVSREKKERFSLILESASTNQTSMYLCASRPGTGRGTEAFFGQGTRLTVV.

The chain has TRBV2 and TRBJ1-2; 7 bases match TRBD1. This CDR3 spans 14 amino acids. CDR1 is SNHLY, CDR2 FYNNEI, per germline. The V segment lost 7 bases and the J segment 0 bases; nucleotides outside the gene matches: 5. CDR3 residues: CASMGQQANYGYTF. The CDR3 DNA sequence: TGTGCCAGCATGGGACAGCAAGCTAACTATGGCTACACCTTC.

This sequence joins TRBV29-1 and TRBJ1-1; 7 positions match TRBD1. V shed 2 bases, J shed 11 bases, and the junction held 11 bases outside the gene matches. This CDR3 region has 13 residues. Germline-derived CDR1 and CDR2 are SQVTM and ANQGSEA. CDR3 residues: CSVERGGAVGAFF. CDR3 sequence (DNA): TGCAGCGTTGAACGAGGGGGCGCGGTCGGGGCTTTCTTT.

This chain uses TRBV19 with TRBJ2-7; D unclear. Trimming removed 6 bases from V and 6 bases from J, with 15 bases in between. This CDR3 has 13 amino acids. The germline CDR1 and CDR2 sequences are LNHDA and SQIVND (reference sequence). CDR3 in amino acids: CASRRLGFSEQYF. In DNA, the CDR3 is TGTGCCAGTAGGCGACTCGGGTTTAGCGAGCAGTACTTC. The full variable domain, with the rest looked up from reference TRBV19 and TRBJ2-7, is DGGITQSPKYLFRKEGQNVTLSCEQNLNHDAMYWYRQDPGQGLRLIYYSQIVNDFQKGDIAEGYSVSREKKESFPLTVTSAQKNPTAFYLCASRRLGFSEQYFGPGTRLTVT.

This clone was picked up a small number of times. The chain employs TRBV7-9 and TRBJ1-4; 7 nucleotides line up with TRBD1. Germline V CDR1 and CDR2: SEHNR, FQNEAQ (reference sequence). The ends lost 5 bases at V and 5 bases at J; junction bases unmatched: 5. The CDR3 is made up of 14 amino acids. The CDR3 spells CASSLTGSNEKLFF. CDR3 DNA: TGTGCCAGCAGCCTGACAGGGAGCAATGAAAAACTGTTTTTT.

This clone occurred a few times. This sequence joins TRBV5-6 and TRBJ1-2; a weak D match, TRBD1 (5 bases). The CDR3 contains 13 residues. CDR1 is SGHDT, CDR2 YYEEEE, per germline. Trimming took 0 bases from V and 4 from J, leaving 7 bases between them. The CDR3, as DNA: TGTGCCAGCAGCTTGGGACAGTCCTATGGCTACACCTTC. It codes for CASSLGQSYGYTF.

There are a few counts of this clone. The V gene is TRBV9, the J gene TRBJ1-1, with D possibly being TRBD1 (6 bases). Trimming removed 4 bases from V and 5 bases from J, with 15 bases in between. This CDR3 has 14 amino acids. Germline values: CDR1 SGDLS, CDR2 YYNGEE. The CDR3 nucleotides are TGTGCCAGCAGCACAGGGCCCAGCGATACTGAAGCTTTCTTT. Residues: CASSTGPSDTEAFF.

The chain employs TRBV5-1 and TRBJ1-2; TRBD1 might be the D (5 bases). Between the trimmed V and J ends, which lost 0 bases and 4 bases, there was a span of 10 bases. The CDR3 length is 14 residues. CDR1 is SGHRS, CDR2 YFSETQ, per germline. The DNA of the CDR3 is TGCGCCAGCAGCTTGGACCAGGGACTCTATGGCTACACCTTC. This codes for CASSLDQGLYGYTF.

J is TRBJ2-1 and V is TRBV7-3; 8 bases match TRBD2. Looked up from germline, CDR1 is SGHTA and CDR2 is FQGTGA. Trimming at V came to 5 bases and at J to 3 bases, leaving 15 bases not matched to a gene. This CDR3 spans 18 amino acids. In nucleotides, the CDR3 is TGTGCCAGCAGCCCCGAAATTGGGGGCGGGGGGAACTACAATGAGCAGTTCTTC. Its protein is CASSPEIGGGGNYNEQFF.

Here the CDR3 reads CASSLSSGGAQGYTF. The DNA of the CDR3 is TGTGCCAGCAGCTTAAGCTCAGGGGGCGCTCAAGGCTACACCTTC. V gene TRBV7-3 combines with J gene TRBJ1-2; TRBD1 aligns across 8 bases. The CDR3 is made up of 15 amino acids. The germline V gene has CDR1 SGHTA and CDR2 FQGTGA. V dropped 1 base and J dropped 8; count of bases not matched to a gene: 9.

The V call is TRBV7-9, the J call TRBJ2-1, with D possibly TRBD2 on 5 matching bases. Germline CDR1 is SEHNR and CDR2 is FQNEAQ (reference sequence). Trimming pared 5 bases from V and 0 bases from J, leaving 14 bases between. The length of the CDR3 is 16 residues. In DNA form, the CDR3 reads TGTGCCAGCAGCCCTCGGACTGGGAGCTCCTACAATGAGCAGTTCTTC. Translating it yields CASSPRTGSSYNEQFF.

The chain recombines TRBV18 with TRBJ2-2; a weak D match, TRBD2 (5 bases). The CDR3 sequence is 14 residues long. V lost 3 bases to trimming and J lost 7 bases, with 12 bases between them. Germline V gene data show CDR1 as KGHSH and CDR2 as LQKENI. The DNA for the CDR3 is TGTGCCAGCTCACCGGGCGTGGGAGACGGGGAGCTGTTTTTT. Translating gives CASSPGVGDGELFF.

The chain is built from TRBV11-2 and TRBJ2-7; 7 nucleotides align to TRBD2. The CDR3 runs 18 residues. Germline values: CDR1 SGHAT, CDR2 FQNNGV. The V segment lost 0 bases and the J segment 3 bases; nucleotides outside the gene matches: 14. The CDR3 sequence: CASSLESHLAAGVYEQYF. The CDR3 coding sequence is TGTGCCAGCAGCTTAGAGTCCCACCTAGCGGCGGGGGTCTACGAGCAGTACTTC.

Concerning this clone itself: One end of the junction does not line up with germline, which may come from a read error. The chain's CDR3 is CATSSGRSDTQYF. For the CDR3, the DNA is TGTGCCACCAGTAGCGGGAGATCAGATACGCAGTATTTT. The chain uses TRBV10-3 and TRBJ2-3; 9 bases fit TRBD2. Germline CDR1 reads ENHRY; CDR2 reads SYGVKD. CDR3 size: 13 residues.

The chain employs TRBV5-4 and TRBJ2-1, with TRBD1 matching over 9 bases. This CDR3 is built from 17 residues. V trimming: 1 base; J trimming: 2 bases; junction bases outside the gene matches: 7. The germline gives CDR1 SGHNT, CDR2 YYREEE (reference sequence). The CDR3 nucleotides read TGTGCCAGCAGCTTGCCTCCCGGGACAGGGACCTACAATGAGCAGTTCTTC. Its translation: CASSLPPGTGTYNEQFF.

The V gene is TRBV5-1, the J gene TRBJ2-1; D perhaps matches TRBD2 (6 bases). The V end was cut by 4 bases, the J end by 8 bases, with 25 bases between. CDR3 length equals 17 residues. Germline assignment: CDR1 SGHRS and CDR2 YFSETQ. The CDR3 loop is CASSSLASGRFGDEQFF. As DNA, the CDR3 is TGCGCCAGCAGCAGCCTAGCGTCCGGGAGATTTGGCGATGAGCAGTTCTTC.

CDR3 sequence reads: CATSREQGGGYGYTF. CDR3 DNA sequence: TGTGCCACCAGCAGAGAGCAGGGCGGCGGCTATGGCTACACCTTC. The chain employs TRBV15 and TRBJ1-2, with a possible D match to TRBD1 (5 bases). Germline CDR1 LNHNV, CDR2 YYDKDF (reference sequence). CDR3 length equals 15 residues. Trimming shortened V by 0 bases and J by 4 bases, and 12 bases separated the two germline ends.

Only a few counts were recorded for this clone. The chain has TRBV30 and TRBJ1-1; no firm D call. CDR1 and CDR2 (germline): GTSNPN, SVGIG (reference sequence). The CDR3 runs to 16 residues. V shed 0 bases and J shed 1 base, with 15 bases lying between them. In nucleotides, the CDR3 is TGTGCCTGGAGTGTAAAATTAACTGTAAGGAACACTGAAGCTTTCTTT. This translates into CAWSVKLTVRNTEAFF.

This chain links TRBV12-5 with TRBJ2-1, with TRBD2 matching over 8 bases. Germline V gene lookup returns CDR1 LGHNT and CDR2 FRNRAP. J gave up 3 bases and V 8 bases, and 12 bases lay outside the gene matches. The CDR3 covers 16 residues. CDR3: CASCPVEREFYNEQFF. CDR3 DNA sequence: TGTGCTAGTTGCCCCGTCGAGCGGGAGTTCTACAATGAGCAGTTCTTC. Looking up the rest from reference TRBV12-5 and TRBJ2-1 gives the full variable domain: DARVTQTPRHKVTEMGQEVTMRCQPILGHNTVFWYRQTMMQGLELLAYFRNRAPLDDSGMPKDRFSAEMPDATLATLKIQPSEPRDSAVYFCASCPVEREFYNEQFFGPGTRLTVL.

The chain employs TRBV10-3 and TRBJ2-1, with D tentatively TRBD2 (5 bases). The germline gives CDR1 ENHRY, CDR2 SYGVKD. The V gene lost 5 bases and the J gene lost 3 bases, with 11 bases spanning the gap. This CDR3 is built from 14 residues. The CDR3 reads CAISSTADYNEQFF. The CDR3 DNA is TGTGCCATCAGTTCAACAGCGGACTACAATGAGCAGTTCTTC.